This TCR beta chain was profiled in a study of blood T cell repertoires in COVID-19. Germline V gives CDR1 SGHRS, CDR2 YFSETQ. The ends lost 2 bases at V and 3 bases at J; junction bases unmatched: 7. The CDR3 loop spans 15 amino acids. This clone was found once. The protocol was immunoSEQ multiplex PCR, while the TCRdb copy is restricted to in-frame clones and leaves out a portion. The profile covers some 530,000 clones, with about 88% appearing a single time and approximately 8% taken by the ten largest. The V gene is TRBV5-1, the J gene TRBJ2-7; 8 bases map to TRBD1. The sequence derives from a woman in her sixties or seventies who had recovered from COVID-19. The sequencing sample was made of PBMCs or T cells enriched from blood (not recorded which). The CDR3 DNA reads as TGCGCCAGCAGCTTTACAGGGGGGACTTACTACGAGCAGTACTTC. Amino acid sequence: CASSFTGGTYYEQYF. Complete variable domain (other parts from reference TRBV5-1 and TRBJ2-7): KAGVTQTPRYLIKTRGQQVTLSCSPISGHRSVSWYQQTPGQGLQFLFEYFSETQRNKGNFPGRFSGRQFSNSRSEMNVSTLELGDSALYLCASSFTGGTYYEQYFGPGTRLTVT.